This T cell receptor beta chain stems from a study of OX40 agonist ivuxolimab in advanced cancers. The V gene's germline CDR1 is SGHNT and CDR2 YENEEA. The CDR3 sequence is 13 residues long. Clones were sequenced by immunoSEQ multiplex PCR, and TCRdb holds only the in-frame ones, with some missing. The data show 60,000 or so clones, around 85% seen once. The specimen comprised CD4+ or CD8+ T cells sorted from blood, sampled in a trial of the OX40 agonist ivuxolimab. V gene TRBV11-3 combines with J gene TRBJ2-5; no firm D call. Near its end, the DNA agrees better with TRBJ2-7, so the J call may be wrong. The sequence was obtained from an adult with an advanced solid tumor such as melanoma, head and neck, liver or kidney cancer. The CDR3 DNA reads as TGTGCCAGCAGCCGCGGACGGCACTACGAGCAGTACTTC. As protein: CASSRGRHYEQYF.